One T cell receptor (beta chain) is described in this entry. Its antigen is currently not known. No base quality information exists; no much larger clone differs at one position. Two independent genomic DNA replicates were amplified for each sample, with approximately 0.5 ug used for blood and approximately 1.5 ug for tumor or normal breast. TCRB sequencing of genomic DNA was carried out with the ImmunoSeq Intro kit according to the manufacturer's instructions. Multiplex PCR was run for around 30 cycles using proprietary primers and spike-in control sequences for absolute quantification. Single-end 150-bp reads were used to sequence an 87-bp fragment spanning the CDR3 and the flanking V and J genes. Each lane of an Illumina MiSeq running version 3.0 chemistry carried seven multiplexed samples, with two replicates apiece. Concerning the study's data processing: Raw data were processed with the vendor's proprietary pipeline, and both replicates were merged into a single result per sample. To define clonotypes, the study grouped productive rearrangements that shared the V-gene family, CDR3 amino acid sequence and J-gene segment. Clonality was computed as 1 minus the normalized Shannon entropy (Pielou evenness) of TCRB abundances. T cell density was estimated by dividing total templates by the number of input cells inferred from the DNA input amount. Recon was used with default parameters to estimate total repertoire diversity and clonality. Tumor-enriched clonotypes were defined as having over 0.1% abundance in tumor and at least 32-fold higher abundance than in normal breast. This immuneACCESS table, as held by TCRdb, lists in-frame sequences with V and J called but not all clones. Of the missing ones, under half trace to an unresolved V gene in checked studies; the others have no known cause. D and trimming were read from the DNA, whereas the V and J calls and clone size are those reported in that table. The sample data list fewer than 15,000 clones, and roughly 83% of these were observed just once. The ten largest account for 4.9% of the sample.

This sample is part of a study of early stage breast cancer tumors (dated by TCRdb to about 2017). About the investigation overall: Of the 15 to 20 invasive breast tumors, about a dozen were found to be estrogen receptor-positive, progesterone receptor-positive and HER2-negative. Most of the 12 ER+/PR+/HER2- tumors were invasive ductal carcinomas, while the other four were invasive lobular carcinomas. A read coverage of roughly 10-fold per sample was achieved on average. The samples as a whole yielded under 3,500,000 detected templates, corresponding to around 1,100,000 unique clonotypes. The research as a whole found: Compared with adjacent normal breast tissue, tumors had roughly 2.5-fold higher T cell density and higher clonality. Enriched TCRB sequences shared across patients were found to be mostly commonly generated sequences that were unlikely to play an important role in the tumor microenvironment. Bulk genomic DNA sequencing of unsorted cells missed chain pairing and functional markers such as CD4, CD8 and FOXP3. Because the cohort was small, a breakdown by tumor subtype could not be done. Repertoires from blood and normal breast were more alike than repertoires from blood and tumor, and in about 85% of the 16 patients, comparing each tissue with blood separated tumor from normal.

Adjacent normal breast tissue was collected about 2-4 cm away from the tumor, rinsed in PBS and stored in prechilled RNAlater. Because normal breast tissue has high lipid content and low cell density, about 90-300 mg of normal breast tissue was often needed to obtain enough DNA. The study profiled bulk TCR beta-chain repertoires in matched peripheral blood, tumor and adjacent normal breast tissue taken from around 15 patients with early-stage breast cancer. Genomic DNA was extracted with the Qiagen AllPrep DNA/RNA Mini kit. CDR1 SEHNR and CDR2 FQNEAQ are derived from the germline V gene (reference sequence). The CDR3 runs 16 amino acids, cysteine and phenylalanine included. CDR3 DNA is the only sequence kept; it has 48 bases, read in frame from the first base. Trimming removed 2 bases from V and 8 bases from J; the gene matches leave 8 bases unexplained.

The chain couples TRBV7-9 to TRBJ2-2; 10 middle bases align to TRBD2. This TCR was sampled from a person aged 25 to 39 with breast cancer. Specimen: normal breast tissue next to the tumor. The nucleotides are TGTGCCAGCAGCTTAAGTCTAGCGGGAGTAACAGGGGAGCTGTTTTTT. It is translated as CASSLSLAGVTGELFF.